This T cell receptor beta chain was profiled in a study of blood T cell repertoires in COVID-19. Data came from immunoSEQ multiplex PCR; TCRdb stores just in-frame clones and leaves some out. The repertoire consists of roughly 150,000 clones, with more than 75% occurring once and the leading ten covering under 6%. The trim removed 2 bases at V and 1 base at J, leaving 8 bases unmatched. Per the germline V gene, CDR1 is SGHTA and CDR2 is FQGNSA. The CDR3 spans 18 residues. Sequencing was carried out using peripheral blood. V is TRBV7-2 and J is TRBJ2-5; 12 bases map to TRBD2. The origin of this receptor is a woman in her 50s with COVID-19, enrolled during active disease. CDR3 nucleotides: TGTGCCAGCAGCTTACCCTTAACTAGCGGGGGGCCCCAAGAGACCCAGTACTTC. Its protein is CASSLPLTSGGPQETQYF.